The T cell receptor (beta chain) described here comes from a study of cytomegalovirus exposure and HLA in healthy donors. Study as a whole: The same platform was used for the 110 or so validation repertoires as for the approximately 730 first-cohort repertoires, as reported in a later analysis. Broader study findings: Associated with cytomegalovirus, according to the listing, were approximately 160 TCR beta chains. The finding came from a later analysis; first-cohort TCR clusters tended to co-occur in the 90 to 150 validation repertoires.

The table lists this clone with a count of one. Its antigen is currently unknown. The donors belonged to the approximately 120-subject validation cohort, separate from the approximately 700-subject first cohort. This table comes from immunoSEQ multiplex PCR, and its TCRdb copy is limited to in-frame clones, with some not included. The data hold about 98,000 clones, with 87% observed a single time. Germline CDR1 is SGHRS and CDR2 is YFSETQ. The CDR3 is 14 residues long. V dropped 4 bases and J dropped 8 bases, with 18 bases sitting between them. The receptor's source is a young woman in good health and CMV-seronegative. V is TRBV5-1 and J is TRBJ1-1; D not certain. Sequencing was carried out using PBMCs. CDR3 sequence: CASSRTAAGGEAFF. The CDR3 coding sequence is TGCGCCAGCAGCCGGACTGCAGCGGGTGGGGAAGCTTTCTTT.